This TCR beta chain came from a study of blood T cell repertoires in COVID-19. In the study overall: Material from acute and convalescent COVID-19 was sourced from the United States, Italy and Spain.

Deletions cut 3 bases from V and 9 bases from J, with 15 bases between. The V gene's germline CDR1 is SGHAT and CDR2 FQDESV (reference sequence). The CDR3 is 14 amino acids. Per the study methods: Using reference gene primer amplification, nucleated cell counts were estimated. The assay was immunoSEQ multiplex PCR, and TCRdb's table has in-frame clones only and misses some. From that table come the V and J calls and clone size; the DNA was used to work out D and trimming. The data contain a few hundred thousand clones, roughly 80% of them singletons. The specimen sequenced was peripheral blood. The receptor was isolated from a person aged 70 to 85 with COVID-19, enrolled during active disease. The chain recombines TRBV11-1 with TRBJ2-1; D might be TRBD1 (5 bases). CDR3 loop: CASSFQGLVSEQFF. The CDR3 DNA sequence: TGTGCCAGCAGCTTTCAGGGTCTGGTATCTGAGCAGTTCTTC.